This note documents a single TCR beta chain sequence. What this receptor recognizes is not known. No base qualities exist here, and no much larger clone lies one base off it. Sample treatment or condition, as interpreted from the label and publication: in vitro stimulation with specific CMV peptide epitopes to enrich CMV-specific T cells. This record comes from a study of T cell repertoires in cytomegalovirus infection (dated by TCRdb to between 2018 and 2021). As for the study more broadly: The peptide stimulations were aimed at well-studied HLA-B-restricted epitopes as well as recently identified HLA-C-restricted CMV epitopes, whose presentation resists viral immunomodulation. Because public TCR beta signatures pointed to carriage of CMV infection together with the matching HLA type, the HLA type of each donor mattered for the analysis.

On the study overall, not on this receptor specifically: In the ex vivo response, HLA-C-restricted CMV-specific TCR beta clonotypes were dominant, and in two of eight donors the single most frequent clonotype came from this HLA-C-restricted group. In both this cohort and an independent approximately 370-donor cohort, the cumulative frequency of public TCR beta family members distinguished carriers of CMV infection plus the relevant HLA type.

The sequencing machine was an Illumina HiSeq 1500. TCRdb applied fastp at Q25 and MiXCR to the public reads, then kept only in-frame beta chains. Each CDR3 protein appears once, grouped with its most common genes and DNA. The sample table shows about 360,000 distinct CDR3 sequences, and about 32% are seen once. Together, the top ten hold roughly 14% of the sample. The receptor was isolated from a human donor in good health (CMV status not recorded). Some clones in this sample may be carry-over from other donors' samples. The source was cultured PBMCs, collected from culture after CMV antigen stimulation.

The DNA is TGTGCCAGCAGCTTAGGTGGACAGGGGCTCCGTGACACCTTC. Its protein reads: CASSLGGQGLRDTF. The chain was built from TRBV7-2 and TRBJ1-2; the central 9 bases match TRBD1. Germline trimming: 1 base from V, 12 bases from J; junction bases outside gene matches: 9. Its CDR3 holds 14 amino acids, cysteine through phenylalanine. CDR3 DNA only is kept here, 42 bases in frame from base 1. The germline V gene encodes CDR1 SGHTA and CDR2 FQGNSA. With all but the CDR3 taken from the reference TRBV7-2 and TRBJ1-2 genes, the full variable domain is: GAGVSQSPSNKVTEKGKDVELRCDPISGHTALYWYRQSLGQGLEFLIYFQGNSAPDKSGLPSDRFSAERTGGSVSTLTIQRTQQEDSAVYLCASSLGGQGLRDTFGSGTRLTVV.